Below, 20 T cell receptor beta chains from the same sample are listed, as sequenced in a study of cytomegalovirus exposure and HLA in healthy donors. Produced via immunoSEQ multiplex PCR; TCRdb's table is partial and in-frame only. The table has hundreds of thousands of clones, more than 75% seen once. The specimen was PBMCs. The receptors come from a man aged 18 to 30 in good health and CMV-seronegative.

The genes are TRBV2 and TRBJ2-1; 8 bases line up with TRBD2. Trimming took 4 bases from V and 8 from J; bases not matched to a gene: 4. The CDR3 is made up of 13 amino acids. Germline-derived CDR1 and CDR2 are SNHLY and FYNNEI. CDR3 sequence: CASSGTGGDEQFF. In DNA, the CDR3 is TGTGCCAGCAGTGGAACGGGGGGGGATGAGCAGTTCTTC.

The table lists this clone with a count of one. The chain has TRBV7-6 and TRBJ2-7; 11 bases line up with TRBD2. Looked up from germline, CDR1 is SGHVS and CDR2 is FNYEAQ. The CDR3 has 18 residues. With 6 bases clipped from V and 2 bases from J, the junction kept 15 bases outside the gene matches. Here the CDR3 DNA reads TGTGCCAGCAGTGAAACCTTAAACCTAGCGGGGGGCCCCTACGAGCAGTACTTC. Translating it yields CASSETLNLAGGPYEQYF.

The chain recombines TRBV29-1 with TRBJ2-3; 7 nucleotides line up with TRBD2. CDR1 SQVTM and CDR2 ANQGSEA come from the germline V gene. Trimming took 7 bases from V and 4 from J; bases not matched to a gene: 11. The CDR3 runs to 14 residues. CDR3 DNA sequence: TGCAGCGCCCGCTGGACAAGCGGGGCAGATACGCAGTATTTT. Amino acid sequence: CSARWTSGADTQYF.

The V gene is TRBV27, the J gene TRBJ1-2; TRBD1 matches 9 bases. The CDR3 is 13 residues long. In germline, CDR1 is MNHEY, CDR2 SMNVEV (reference sequence). The J segment lost 11 bases and the V segment lost 8 bases, leaving 12 bases of the junction unmatched. This chain's CDR3 is CASLTPRTGVYTF. DNA of the CDR3: TGTGCCAGCTTAACGCCCCGGACAGGGGTGTACACCTTC.

The V call is TRBV4-2, the J call TRBJ2-7, with D maybe TRBD1 (6 bases). Germline values: CDR1 LGHNA, CDR2 YNFKEQ. The CDR3 contains 16 residues. V was cut by 0 bases and J by 2 bases, with 14 bases left in between. Written as DNA, the CDR3 is TGTGCCAGCAGCCAAGAGGTACGAGGGGGTGCCTACGAGCAGTACTTC. Translating gives CASSQEVRGGAYEQYF.

The V gene is TRBV6-5, the J gene TRBJ2-5, with 7 nucleotides matching TRBD1. The CDR3 extends over 15 amino acids. V lost 2 bases and J lost 5; bases outside the gene matches: 8. CDR1 and CDR2 from the germline V gene are MNHEY and SVGAGI. The CDR3 protein is CASSYRGQVRETQYF. As DNA, the CDR3 is TGTGCCAGCAGTTACAGGGGGCAAGTGAGGGAGACCCAGTACTTC.

This clone came up a few times. The V gene is TRBV9, the J gene TRBJ1-1; D not resolved. Germline-derived CDR1 and CDR2 are SGDLS and YYNGEE. The CDR3 totals 15 residues. Trimming took off 3 bases at V and 5 bases at J, with 17 bases between the two ends. In DNA form, the CDR3 reads TGTGCCAGCAGCGCTGACACGCCGATTCAAACTGAAGCTTTCTTT. Translating gives CASSADTPIQTEAFF. The full variable domain, its missing parts supplied by reference TRBV9 and TRBJ1-1, is DSGVTQTPKHLITATGQRVTLRCSPRSGDLSVYWYQQSLDQGLQFLIQYYNGEERAKGNILERFSAQQFPDLHSELNLSSLELGDSALYFCASSADTPIQTEAFFGQGTRLTVV.

The V gene is TRBV5-1, the J gene TRBJ2-2; 8 positions agree with TRBD1. The CDR3 totals 17 residues. V was pared by 0 bases and J by 5 bases, with 9 bases of the junction left unmatched. Germline V CDR1 and CDR2: SGHRS, YFSETQ. CDR3 coding DNA: TGCGCCAGCAGCTTGGCCTTCAGAGACAGGGGAACCGGGGAGCTGTTTTTT. Its translation is CASSLAFRDRGTGELFF.

This sequence joins TRBV5-1 and TRBJ1-5; the match to TRBD1 covers 10 bases. The CDR3 runs to 15 residues. V was clipped by 3 bases and J by 3 bases; unmatched bases: 3. Germline loops: CDR1 SGHRS, CDR2 YFSETQ. The CDR3 is CASSSGQGNNQPQHF. The CDR3 DNA reads as TGCGCCAGCAGCTCGGGACAGGGGAACAATCAGCCCCAGCATTTT.

This chain uses TRBV6-6 with TRBJ2-7; 8 bases fit TRBD2. Germline values: CDR1 MNHNY, CDR2 SVGAGI (reference sequence). The CDR3 is 16 amino acids. The V gene end was trimmed by 0 bases and the J gene end by 4 bases; junction bases not matched to a gene: 8. DNA for the CDR3: TGTGCCAGCAGTTACTCGAAGGCGGGAGGTGGGTACGAGCAGTACTTC. Encoded protein: CASSYSKAGGGYEQYF.

This clone was seen only a few times. The chain links TRBV5-8 to TRBJ2-2, with 10 nucleotides matching TRBD2. V lost 4 bases to trimming and J lost 5 bases; unmatched junction nucleotides: 5. Per the germline V gene, CDR1 is SGHTS and CDR2 is YDEGEE. The CDR3 sequence is 15 residues long. The chain's CDR3 is CASSDLAGGTGELFF. The DNA of the CDR3 is TGTGCCAGCAGCGATTTAGCGGGAGGAACCGGGGAGCTGTTTTTT.

The gene calls are TRBV9 and TRBJ2-3; D uncertain. Trimming stripped 3 bases from V and 6 bases from J, with 8 bases between. Germline V CDR1 and CDR2: SGDLS, YYNGEE. The CDR3 extends over 12 amino acids. The CDR3 loop reads CASSAFEDTQYF. Here the CDR3 DNA reads TGTGCCAGCAGCGCCTTCGAGGATACGCAGTATTTT.

The chain carries TRBV5-6 and TRBJ1-1; D is ambiguous. The CDR3 spans 11 residues. Germline values: CDR1 SGHDT, CDR2 YYEEEE. Trimming pared 4 bases from V and 5 bases from J, leaving 6 bases between. The CDR3 nucleotides read TGTGCCAGCAGCGTCCAAACTGAAGCTTTCTTT. Its protein product is CASSVQTEAFF.

The V and J genes are TRBV4-1 and TRBJ2-3; 9 bases align to TRBD2. The CDR3 totals 16 residues. Germline V gene lookup returns CDR1 MGHRA and CDR2 YSYEKL. J lost 1 base, V lost 4 bases, and 6 bases had no gene match. The CDR3 loop is CASSLIAGAGTDTQYF. CDR3 bases: TGCGCCAGCAGCCTGATAGCGGGGGCGGGCACAGATACGCAGTATTTT.

DNA for the CDR3: TGTGCCAGTAGTATTGGCAGGGGGGAGTCACCCCTCCACTTT. Translation gives CASSIGRGESPLHF. The rearrangement joins TRBV19 to TRBJ1-6; 7 bases align to TRBD1. Germline CDR1 LNHDA, CDR2 SQIVND (reference sequence). V lost 3 bases, J lost 10 bases, and 6 bases stayed unmatched. The CDR3 runs 14 residues.

The chain carries TRBV5-1 and TRBJ1-1; no clear D. Germline assignment: CDR1 SGHRS and CDR2 YFSETQ. This CDR3 spans 15 amino acids. V lost 4 bases and J 0 bases, leaving 13 bases between the germline ends. The CDR3 reads CASSKRPGLNTEAFF. CDR3 in DNA: TGCGCCAGCAGCAAGCGTCCCGGCTTGAACACTGAAGCTTTCTTT.

Only a few counts were recorded for this clone. The chain links TRBV7-2 to TRBJ2-5; 7 positions match TRBD1. Looked up from germline, CDR1 is SGHTA and CDR2 is FQGNSA. The CDR3 is 15 amino acids. The V segment lost 1 base and the J segment 6 bases; nucleotides outside the gene matches: 8. The DNA for the CDR3 is TGTGCCAGCAGCTTAGAAGGCAGGGGGTTGCAGACCCAGTACTTC. Protein sequence: CASSLEGRGLQTQYF.

This clone was detected once. This chain uses TRBV9 with TRBJ2-3; 7 positions match TRBD2. CDR1 is SGDLS and CDR2 is YYNGEE in the germline V gene. J lost 4 bases, V lost 3 bases, and 8 bases had no gene match. The CDR3 has 15 residues. CDR3 nucleotides: TGTGCCAGCAGCGCTGGGGGGAGGGCTGCAGATACGCAGTATTTT. Translation gives CASSAGGRAADTQYF.

This clone was detected only once. The chain couples TRBV5-1 to TRBJ2-5; 10 positions agree with TRBD2. The ends lost 4 bases at V and 3 bases at J; junction bases unmatched: 6. This CDR3 comprises 15 residues. The germline CDR1 and CDR2 sequences are SGHRS and YFSETQ. The CDR3, as DNA: TGCGCCAGCAGCCGACGGACTAGCGGAAAAGAGACCCAGTACTTC. This translates into CASSRRTSGKETQYF.

The genes are TRBV19 and TRBJ2-5; the match to TRBD1 covers 9 bases. Per germline, CDR1 LNHDA and CDR2 SQIVND (reference sequence). J lost 5 bases, V lost 8 bases, and 3 bases had no gene match. This CDR3 region has 12 residues. CDR3: CASGTGFETQYF. Here the CDR3 DNA reads TGTGCCAGTGGGACAGGGTTTGAGACCCAGTACTTC.